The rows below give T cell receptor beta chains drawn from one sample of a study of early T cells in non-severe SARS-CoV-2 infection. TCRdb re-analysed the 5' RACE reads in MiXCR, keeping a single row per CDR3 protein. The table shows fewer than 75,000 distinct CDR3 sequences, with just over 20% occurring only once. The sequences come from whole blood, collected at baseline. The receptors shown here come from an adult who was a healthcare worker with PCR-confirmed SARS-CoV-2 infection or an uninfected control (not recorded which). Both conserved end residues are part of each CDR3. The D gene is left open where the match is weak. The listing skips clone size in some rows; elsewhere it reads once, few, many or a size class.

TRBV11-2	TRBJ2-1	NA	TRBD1	TGTGCCAGCAGCGAGATCACAGGGGGCAATGAGCAGTTCTTC	CASSEITGGNEQFF
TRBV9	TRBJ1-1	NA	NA	TGTGCCAGCAGCGTAGGACCTCAGAACACTGAAGCTTTCTTT	CASSVGPQNTEAFF
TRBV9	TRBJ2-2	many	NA	TGTGCCAGCAGCCCAACTGACTGGAGGAACACCGGGGAGCTGTTTTTT	CASSPTDWRNTGELFF
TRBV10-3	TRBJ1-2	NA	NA	TGTGCCATCGGGCACAGGATTTCTTATGGCTACACCTTC	CAIGHRISYGYTF
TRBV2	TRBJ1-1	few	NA	TGTGCCAGCGGAACGAGGGGTGGCACTGAAGCTTTCTTT	CASGTRGGTEAFF
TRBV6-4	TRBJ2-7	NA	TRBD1	TGTGCCAGCCGCGCCGGACAGGAAGGGTGGGACGAGCAGTACTTC	CASRAGQEGWDEQYF
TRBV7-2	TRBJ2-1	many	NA	TGTGCCAGCAGCCTAGACCTGGGGAGTGAGCAGTTCTTC	CASSLDLGSEQFF
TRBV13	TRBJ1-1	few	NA	TGTGCCAGCAGCTTAGTTTCTGTTGAAGCTTTCTTT	CASSLVSVEAFF
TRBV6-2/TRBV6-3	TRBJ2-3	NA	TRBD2	TGTGCCAGCAGTCGAAAGCGGGGGAGCACAGATACGCAGTATTTT	CASSRKRGSTDTQYF
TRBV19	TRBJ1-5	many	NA	TGTGCCAGTAGTATAGATGGGGACTCCCGGTTTTATAGCAATCAGCCCCAGCATTTT	CASSIDGDSRFYSNQPQHF
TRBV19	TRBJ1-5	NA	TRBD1	TGTGCCAGTAGTATGGACAGGACTAGCAATCAGCCCCAGCATTTT	CASSMDRTSNQPQHF
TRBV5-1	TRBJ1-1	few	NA	TGCGCCAACAGCTTACTTGCTTCAAAGGGCACTGAAGCTTTCTTT	CANSLLASKGTEAFF
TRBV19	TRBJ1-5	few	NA	TGTGCCAGTACCTTCGGAGCCGTCAATCAGCCCCAGCATTTT	CASTFGAVNQPQHF
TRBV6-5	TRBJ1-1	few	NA	TGTGCCAGCAGTGCGAACGGGAGGGAAGCTTTCTTT	CASSANGREAFF
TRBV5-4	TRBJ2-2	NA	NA	TGTGCCAGCACCGGTGGGGGGGCCCCCGGGGAGCTGTTTTTT	CASTGGGAPGELFF
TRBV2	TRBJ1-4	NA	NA	TGTGCCAGCAGTGGGGGCCCGGGAGTGGGGAATGAAAAACTGTTTTTT	CASSGGPGVGNEKLFF
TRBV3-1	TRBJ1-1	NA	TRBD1	TGTGCCAGCAGACGCGGGACAGGGGCGATTCCTGAAGCTTTCTTT	CASRRGTGAIPEAFF
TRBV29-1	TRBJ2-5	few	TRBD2	TGCAGCGTTGTCTGGCTAGCGGGGGTCCACCAAGAGACCCAGTACTTC	CSVVWLAGVHQETQYF
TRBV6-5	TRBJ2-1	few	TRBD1	TGTGCCAGCAGAGACAGGGTTTCCCAAAACAATGAGCAGTTCTTC	CASRDRVSQNNEQFF
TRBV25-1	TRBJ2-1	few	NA	TGTGCCAGCAGTGAATGGGACGGGGAGCAGTTCTTC	CASSEWDGEQFF
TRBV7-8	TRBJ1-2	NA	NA	TGTGCCAGCAGCTTAGGAGGGACGAGCTATGGCTACACCTTC	CASSLGGTSYGYTF
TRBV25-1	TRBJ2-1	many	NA	TGTGCCAGCAGTGAATACGGTACCTACAATGAGCAGTTCTTC	CASSEYGTYNEQFF
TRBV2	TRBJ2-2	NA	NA	TGTGCCAGCAGTGAAGAAAACACCGGGGAGCTGTTTTTT	CASSEENTGELFF
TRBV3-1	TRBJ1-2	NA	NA	TGTGCCAGCAGCCCCGTATTTTCCGGGACGTCGAATGGCTACACCTTC	CASSPVFSGTSNGYTF
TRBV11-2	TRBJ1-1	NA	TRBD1	TGTGCCAGCAGACAGGGGCTAGAGAACACTGAAGCTTTCTTT	CASRQGLENTEAFF
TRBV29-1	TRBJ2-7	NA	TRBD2	TGCAGCGTTGCCCCTGCGGGACTAAGGACCTACGAGCAGTACTTC	CSVAPAGLRTYEQYF
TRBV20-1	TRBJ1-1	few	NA	TGCAGTGCGGGTCAAGGCACTGAAGCTTTCTTT	CSAGQGTEAFF
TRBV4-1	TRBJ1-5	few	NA	TGCGCCAGCAGCCAGAGGGGTCTTGACATCCAAGGTCAGCCCCAGCATTTT	CASSQRGLDIQGQPQHF
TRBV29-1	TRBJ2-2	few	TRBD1	TGCAGCGCCGACAGGGGAACCGGGGAGCTGTTTTTT	CSADRGTGELFF
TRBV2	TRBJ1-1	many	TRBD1	TGTGCCAGCCGACTACAGGGGGCTACTGAAGCTTTCTTT	CASRLQGATEAFF
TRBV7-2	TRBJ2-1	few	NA	TGTGCCAGCAGCTTAACACCATTCGCCTACAATGAGCAGTTCTTC	CASSLTPFAYNEQFF
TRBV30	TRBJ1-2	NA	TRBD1	TGTGCCTCCCCCGAAGGGACAGGCATCGCCTTC	CASPEGTGIAF
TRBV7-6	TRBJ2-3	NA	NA	TGTGCCATCAAACTCTACCAGGGATACACAGATACGCAGTATTTT	CAIKLYQGYTDTQYF
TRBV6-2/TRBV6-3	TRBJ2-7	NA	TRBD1	TGTGCCAGCAGTTATTCCGCTAGGGGGCGGTTCCCTCTCGAGCAGTACTTC	CASSYSARGRFPLEQYF
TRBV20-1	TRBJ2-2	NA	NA	TGCAGTGCTTACCGGGACCCCGAGAACGGGGAGCTGTTTTTT	CSAYRDPENGELFF
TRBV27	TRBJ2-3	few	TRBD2	TGTGCCAGCAGTTTCTTGGGTAGCGGGGGGACAGATACGCAGTATTTT	CASSFLGSGGTDTQYF
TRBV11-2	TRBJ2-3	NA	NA	TGTGCCAGCAGCTTGACCGGGGGCTTGGATACGCAGTATTTT	CASSLTGGLDTQYF
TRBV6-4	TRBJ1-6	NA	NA	TGTGCCAGCAGTGAAATAACTAATTCACCCCTCCACTTT	CASSEITNSPLHF
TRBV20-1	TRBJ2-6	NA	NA	TGCAGTGCTGAAGCCTTCACTGGGGCCAACGTCCTGACTTTC	CSAEAFTGANVLTF
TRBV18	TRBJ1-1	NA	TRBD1	TGTGCCAGCTCACCACCGACAGGGGTTGAAGCTTTCTTT	CASSPPTGVEAFF
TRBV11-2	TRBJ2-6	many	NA	TGTGCCAGCACCCACAGCCGGGCGAGGTTGCGGGGGGCCAACGTCCTGACTTTC	CASTHSRARLRGANVLTF
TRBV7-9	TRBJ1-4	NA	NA	TGTGCCAGCAGCCGGGACAACAATGAAAAACTGTTTTTT	CASSRDNNEKLFF
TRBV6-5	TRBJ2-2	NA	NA	TGTGCCAGCAGCCAGGACGGGAACACCGGGGAGCTGTTTTTT	CASSQDGNTGELFF
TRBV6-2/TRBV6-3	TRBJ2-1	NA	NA	TGTGCCAGCAGTCGGCGGGGGACATACAATGAGCAGTTCTTC	CASSRRGTYNEQFF
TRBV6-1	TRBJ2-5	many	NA	TGTGCCAGCAGTGAACTGGAACTATTCCAAGAGACCCAGTACTTC	CASSELELFQETQYF
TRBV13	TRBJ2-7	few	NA	TGTGCCAGCAGCTTATCCGCCCGGAACCCCGCCTACGAGCAGTACTTC	CASSLSARNPAYEQYF
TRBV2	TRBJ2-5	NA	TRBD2	TGTGCCAGCAGCCCCGGACTAGCGGGGACCAAAGAGACCCAGTACTTC	CASSPGLAGTKETQYF
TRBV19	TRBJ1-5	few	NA	TGTGCCAGTAGCCCGATCGTGGACAATCAGCCCCAGCATTTT	CASSPIVDNQPQHF
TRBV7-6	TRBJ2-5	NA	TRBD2	TGTGCCAGCAGCCCAACAGCGGGGGGCACCTGGGGGGACCAGTACTTC	CASSPTAGGTWGDQYF
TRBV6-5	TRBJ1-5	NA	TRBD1	TGTGCCAGCAGCCCCAGGGGGCGCGGGCAGCCCCAGCATTTT	CASSPRGRGQPQHF
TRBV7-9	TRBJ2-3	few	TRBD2	TGTGCCAGCAGCTCAGGCGGGGGGCGGGGAGATACGCAGTATTTT	CASSSGGGRGDTQYF
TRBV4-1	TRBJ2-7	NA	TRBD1	TGCGCCAGCAGCCATCCTTGGGACAGGGGCGCCGAGCAGTACTTC	CASSHPWDRGAEQYF
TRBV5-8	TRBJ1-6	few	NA	TGTGCCAGCAGCTTGGAAACGCCAGCCTATAATTCACCCCTCCACTTT	CASSLETPAYNSPLHF